The entry that follows covers one T cell receptor beta chain sequence. The V end lost 5 bases, the J end lost 4 bases, and 17 bases lay between the germline ends. CDR1 and CDR2 (germline): GTSNPN, SVGIG (reference sequence). The CDR3 sequence is 14 residues long. This specimen comes from a study of T cell changes during pregnancy in multiple sclerosis. Here immunoSEQ multiplex PCR was the method, and the copy in TCRdb shows in-frame clones only, minus some. Of more than 65,000 clones in the sample, about 88% were seen once. The chain recombines TRBV30 with TRBJ1-2; D may be TRBD1 (5 bases). The receptor's source is a female donor with multiple sclerosis, enrolled in a pregnancy study. Sequencing was performed on peripheral blood, taken before pregnancy. The CDR3 bases are TGTGCCTGGGGGGCTGGGGCAGGCCGCTATGGCTACACCTTC. Translation gives CAWGAGAGRYGYTF.